The clone carrying this T cell receptor (beta chain) is judged medium-sized. Antigen specificity is unknown. This record comes from a study of T and B cells in COVID-19 patients. Study-wide background: Most recovered patients had mild to moderate COVID-19 treated as outpatients. Regarding the study as a whole: Patients with COVID-19 reportedly showed strongly skewed T cell receptor beta variable and joining gene usage. Active COVID-19 showed highly clonal TRB repertoires; recovery showed diversity and richness above healthy donors.

Blood genomic DNA input for TRB amplification was roughly 220-500 ng. The CDR3 is 13 amino acids. V lost 1 base to trimming and J lost 5 bases, with 5 bases between them. The V gene's germline CDR1 is LNHNV and CDR2 YYDKDF (reference sequence). BIOMED2 TRB-A/B primer pools were used in multiplex TRB PCR. TCRdb reprocessed the multiplex PCR reads via MiXCR and lists one record per CDR3 protein. This table holds 18,000 or so distinct CDR3 sequences, around a third found once. This clonotype was obtained from a human donor with active COVID-19. This chain uses TRBV15 with TRBJ2-2, with D uncertain. Sequenced input: blood. CDR3 in DNA: TGTGCCACCAGCAGAGTCGCGACCGGGGAGCTGTTTTTT. Protein product: CATSRVATGELFF.